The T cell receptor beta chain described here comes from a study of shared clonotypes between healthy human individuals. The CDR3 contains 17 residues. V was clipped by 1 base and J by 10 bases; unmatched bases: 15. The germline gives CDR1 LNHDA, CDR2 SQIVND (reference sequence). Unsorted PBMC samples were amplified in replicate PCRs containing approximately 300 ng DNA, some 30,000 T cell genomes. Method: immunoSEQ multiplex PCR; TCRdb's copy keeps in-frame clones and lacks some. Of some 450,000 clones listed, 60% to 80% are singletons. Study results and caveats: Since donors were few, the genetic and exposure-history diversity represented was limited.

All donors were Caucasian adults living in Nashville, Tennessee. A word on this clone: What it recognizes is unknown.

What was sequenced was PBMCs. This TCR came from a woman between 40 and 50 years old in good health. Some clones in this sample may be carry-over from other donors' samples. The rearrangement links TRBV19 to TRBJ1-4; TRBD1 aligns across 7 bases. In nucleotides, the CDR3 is TGTGCCAGTAGTATAGCGCGAACGACAGGGCCCCGAGGAAAACTGTTTTTT. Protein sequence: CASSIARTTGPRGKLFF.